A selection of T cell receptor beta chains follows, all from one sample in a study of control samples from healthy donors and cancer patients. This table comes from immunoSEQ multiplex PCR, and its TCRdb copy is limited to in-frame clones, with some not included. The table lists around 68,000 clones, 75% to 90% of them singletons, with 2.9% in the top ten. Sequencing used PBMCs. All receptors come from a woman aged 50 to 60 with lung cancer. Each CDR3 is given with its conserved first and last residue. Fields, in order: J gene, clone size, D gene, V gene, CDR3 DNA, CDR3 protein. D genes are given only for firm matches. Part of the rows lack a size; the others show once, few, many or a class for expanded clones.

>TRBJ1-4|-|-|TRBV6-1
TGTGCCAGCAGTGATAGGGAGTTTAATGAAAAACTGTTTTTT
CASSDREFNEKLFF
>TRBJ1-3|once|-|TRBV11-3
TGTGCCAGCGCTCAAGGGGTGTACTCTGGAAACACCATATATTTT
CASAQGVYSGNTIYF
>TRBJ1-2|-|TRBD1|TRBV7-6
TGTGCCAGCAGCACCGGGACAGTCTATGGCTACACCTTC
CASSTGTVYGYTF
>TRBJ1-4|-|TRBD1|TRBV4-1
TGCGCCAGCAGCCAAGGGGGACAGACTAATGAAAAACTGTTTTTT
CASSQGGQTNEKLFF
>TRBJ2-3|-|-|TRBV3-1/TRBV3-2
TGTGCCAGCAGCCTACAGGGCCGCACAGATACGCAGTATTTT
CASSLQGRTDTQYF
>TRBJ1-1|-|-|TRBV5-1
TGCGCCAGCAGCTTTGGCTCGGGCCCTGAAGCTTTCTTT
CASSFGSGPEAFF
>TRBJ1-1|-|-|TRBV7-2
TGTGCCAGCAGCTTTGGGGTAGTGGAGAAAGCTTTCTTT
CASSFGVVEKAFF
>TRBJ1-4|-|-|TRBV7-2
TGTGCCAGCAGCAAGGACGGGGGGTCTGAAAAACTGTTTTTT
CASSKDGGSEKLFF
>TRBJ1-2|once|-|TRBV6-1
TGTGCCAGCAGTGAAGGGGTAGGATATGGCTACACCTTC
CASSEGVGYGYTF
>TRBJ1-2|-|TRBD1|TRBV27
TGTGCCAGCAGTTTTTCGACAGGGGACGGCTACACCTTC
CASSFSTGDGYTF
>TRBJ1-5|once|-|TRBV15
TGTGCCACCAGCGGGGTGGAGCAGCCCCAGCATTTT
CATSGVEQPQHF
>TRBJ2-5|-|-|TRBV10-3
TGTGCCATCAATCCAGAAAAGAAAGAGACCCAGTACTTC
CAINPEKKETQYF
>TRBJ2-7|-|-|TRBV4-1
TGCGCCAGCAGCCAAGGCGGCAGCCACTACGAGCAGTACTTC
CASSQGGSHYEQYF
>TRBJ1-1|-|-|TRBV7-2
TGTGCCAGCAGCTTGACCACCGGGCAGGGCGGGAACACTGAAGCTTTCTTT
CASSLTTGQGGNTEAFF
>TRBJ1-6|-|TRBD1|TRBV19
TGTGCCACTAAGCAGGGGGAGACCTATAATTCACCCCTCCACTTT
CATKQGETYNSPLHF
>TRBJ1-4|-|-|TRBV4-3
TGCGCCAGCACACAGGGTTCGGCGACTAATGAAAAACTGTTTTTT
CASTQGSATNEKLFF
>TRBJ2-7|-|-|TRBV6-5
TGTGCCAGCAGTCAGTGGCAGGGCAATTTTTACGAGCAGTACTTC
CASSQWQGNFYEQYF
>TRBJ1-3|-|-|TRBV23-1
TGCGCCAGCAGGCCGACAGCCTCTGGAAACACCATATATTTT
CASRPTASGNTIYF
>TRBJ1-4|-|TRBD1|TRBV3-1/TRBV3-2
TGTGCCAGCAGCCAGGGACAGGGCGATGAAAAACTGTTTTTT
CASSQGQGDEKLFF
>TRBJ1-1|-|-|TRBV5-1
TGCGCCAGCAGCTTAAGGTCCAGCTTGAACACTGAAGCTTTCTTT
CASSLRSSLNTEAFF
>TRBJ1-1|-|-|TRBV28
TGTGCCAGCACCTTGGGGGGGAAGGGCACTGAAGCTTTCTTT
CASTLGGKGTEAFF
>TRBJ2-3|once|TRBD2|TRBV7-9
TGTGCCAGCAGCTCGACTAGCGGGGGCGGAACAGATACGCAGTATTTT
CASSSTSGGGTDTQYF
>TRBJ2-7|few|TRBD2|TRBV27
TGTGCCAGCACCGGACTAGCGGGGGGTTACGAGCAGTACTTC
CASTGLAGGYEQYF
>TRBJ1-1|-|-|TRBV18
TGTGCCAGCTCACCGACAGCGAAGAACACTGAAGCTTTCTTT
CASSPTAKNTEAFF
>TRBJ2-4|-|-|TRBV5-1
TGCGCCAGCAGCCCGGACTTAGCCAAAAACATTCAGTACTTC
CASSPDLAKNIQYF
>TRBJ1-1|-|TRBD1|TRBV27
TGTGCCAGCAGCCCCGGGACAGGCGTGGGGGTGAACACTGAAGCTTTCTTT
CASSPGTGVGVNTEAFF
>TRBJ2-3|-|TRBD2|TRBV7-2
TGTGCCAGCAGCTTAGTTGGCGGGGGGAAGCCAGATACGCAGTATTTT
CASSLVGGGKPDTQYF
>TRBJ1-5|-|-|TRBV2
TGTGCCAGCAGTGAAGAGGACCCATCCAATCAGCCCCAGCATTTT
CASSEEDPSNQPQHF
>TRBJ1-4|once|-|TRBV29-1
TGCAGCGTTGGGGGTGGGGAAAAACTGTTTTTT
CSVGGGEKLFF
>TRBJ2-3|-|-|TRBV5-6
TGTGCCAGCAGCTTTCGGAGACGCACAGATACGCAGTATTTT
CASSFRRRTDTQYF
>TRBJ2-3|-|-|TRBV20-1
TGCAGTGCTAGTAGTGGGGGGGCGGATACGCAGTATTTT
CSASSGGADTQYF
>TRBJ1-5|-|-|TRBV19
TGTGCCAGTAGTATCCAGGCCAGCCCCCAGCATTTT
CASSIQASPQHF
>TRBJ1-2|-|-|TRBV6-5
TGTGCCAGCAGTTACCGAACAGGGTTCTATGGCTACACCTTC
CASSYRTGFYGYTF
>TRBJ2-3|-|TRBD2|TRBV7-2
TGTGCCAGCAGCTTACAGCGGGGGGGCCTGGATACGCAGTATTTT
CASSLQRGGLDTQYF
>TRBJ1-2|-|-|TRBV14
TGTGCCAGCAGCCCCGGGGGGAAAGGCTACACCTTC
CASSPGGKGYTF
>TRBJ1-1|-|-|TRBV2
TGTGCCAGCAGTGATTGGACAGAAGGTGACACTGAAGCTTTCTTT
CASSDWTEGDTEAFF
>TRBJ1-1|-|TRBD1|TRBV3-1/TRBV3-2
TGTGCCAGCAGCCAAGCCTCAGGGGGGACCGGAGCTTTCTTT
CASSQASGGTGAFF
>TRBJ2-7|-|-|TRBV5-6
TGTGCCAGCAGCACAGGACTGAGGGAGCAGTACTTC
CASSTGLREQYF
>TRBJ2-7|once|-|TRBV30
TGTGCCGCGAAGGGGGGCTACGAGCAGTACTTC
CAAKGGYEQYF
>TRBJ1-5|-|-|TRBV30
TGTGCCTGGAGTGTGGGGGGCGCGGGCAATCAGCCCCAGCATTTT
CAWSVGGAGNQPQHF
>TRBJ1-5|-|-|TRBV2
TGTGCCAGCAGTGAGGACACTAGCAATCAGCCCCAGCATTTT
CASSEDTSNQPQHF
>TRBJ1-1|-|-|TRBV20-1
TGCAGTGCGGGTCTTGACACTGAAGCTTTCTTT
CSAGLDTEAFF
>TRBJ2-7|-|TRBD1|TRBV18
TGTGCCAGCTCACTGGGACAGGGACGGGCCGAGCAGTACTTC
CASSLGQGRAEQYF
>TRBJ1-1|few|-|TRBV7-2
TGTGCCAGCAGCTTAGGCGGGACATCTCGCTTTGCTTTCTTT
CASSLGGTSRFAFF
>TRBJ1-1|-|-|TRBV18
TGTGCCAGCTCACCCATGACAGGGAACACTGAAGCTTTCTTT
CASSPMTGNTEAFF
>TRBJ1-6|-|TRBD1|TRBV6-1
TGTGCCAGCAGTGAAGGGATAAAGGGGGCCTTGTATAATTCACCCCTCCACTTT
CASSEGIKGALYNSPLHF
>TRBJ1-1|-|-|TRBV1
TGCACCAGCAGCCAAGTGACAGGGGTCAAGGACACTGAAGCTTTCTTT
CTSSQVTGVKDTEAFF
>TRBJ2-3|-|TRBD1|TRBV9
TGTGCCAGCAGCGTTCTCTCGGGACAGGGGCCAGATACGCAGTATTTT
CASSVLSGQGPDTQYF
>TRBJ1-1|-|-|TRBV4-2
TGTGCCAGCAGCCAAGGGATAAATGTCCAGCAAGGCACTGAAGCTTTCTTT
CASSQGINVQQGTEAFF
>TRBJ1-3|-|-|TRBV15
TGTGCCACCAGCAGAGATTGGAGCTCGGAGGGAAACACCATATATTTT
CATSRDWSSEGNTIYF
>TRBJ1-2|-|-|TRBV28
TGTGCCAGCAGCCCTTGGACGGGCAGCTATGGCTACACCTTC
CASSPWTGSYGYTF
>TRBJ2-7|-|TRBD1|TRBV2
TGTGCCAGCAGTGTTGGGGATATGAACAGGGGCCAGTACTTC
CASSVGDMNRGQYF
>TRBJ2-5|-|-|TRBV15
TGTGCCACCAGCAGAGATATCCGACAGCAAGAGACCCAGTACTTC
CATSRDIRQQETQYF
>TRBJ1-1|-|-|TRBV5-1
TGCGCCAGCAGCTTGGTATGGGGAGGTATGAACACTGAAGCTTTCTTT
CASSLVWGGMNTEAFF
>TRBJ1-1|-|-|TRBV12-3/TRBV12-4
TGTGCCAGCAGTGAGGGGAACACTGAAGCTTTCTTT
CASSEGNTEAFF
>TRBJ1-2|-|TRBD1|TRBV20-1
TGCAGTGCCAGTTCGGGGGACAGGGGGTTCTATGGCTACACCTTC
CSASSGDRGFYGYTF
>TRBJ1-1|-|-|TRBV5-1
TGCGCCAGCAGCTACCCGGAACAGGGCCGGGAAGCTTTCTTT
CASSYPEQGREAFF
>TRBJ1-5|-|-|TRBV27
TGTGCCAGCACCGAAAGGCTTAATAGCAATCAGCCCCAGCATTTT
CASTERLNSNQPQHF